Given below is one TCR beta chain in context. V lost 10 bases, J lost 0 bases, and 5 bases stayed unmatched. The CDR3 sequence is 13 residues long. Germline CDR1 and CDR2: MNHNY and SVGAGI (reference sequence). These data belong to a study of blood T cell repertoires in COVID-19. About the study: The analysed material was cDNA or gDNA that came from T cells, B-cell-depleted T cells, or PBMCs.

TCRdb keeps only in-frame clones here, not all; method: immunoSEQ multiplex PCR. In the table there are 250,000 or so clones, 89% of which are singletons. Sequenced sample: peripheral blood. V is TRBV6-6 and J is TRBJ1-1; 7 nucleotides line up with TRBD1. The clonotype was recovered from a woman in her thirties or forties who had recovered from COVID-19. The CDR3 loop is CATKGQLNTEAFF. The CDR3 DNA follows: TGTGCCACCAAGGGACAGTTGAACACTGAAGCTTTCTTT.